This entry lists 17 T cell receptor beta chains sequenced from one sample in a study of response to subunit inactivated influenza vaccine. TCRdb re-called the RT-PCR reads with MiXCR, one entry per CDR3 protein. The table has around 580,000 distinct CDR3 sequences, 12% to 15% seen once; the top ten hold more than 9.5%. The sample in question was PBMCs from blood, obtained 11 to 12 days after vaccination. These receptors were obtained from a man aged 45 to 65 who received an inactivated influenza vaccine.

This clonotype was observed a handful of times. The chain links TRBV6-5 to TRBJ2-3; no clear D. Looked up from germline, CDR1 is MNHEY and CDR2 is SVGAGI. The CDR3 has 15 residues. Trimming stripped 2 bases from V and 2 bases from J, with 11 bases between. CDR3 residues: CASSYREDLTDTQYF. The CDR3, as DNA: TGTGCCAGCAGTTACCGAGAAGACCTCACAGATACGCAGTATTTT.

This clonotype was counted only a few times. Here the CDR3 reads CASSFGALNTGELFF. The CDR3 nucleotides are TGTGCCAGCAGCTTCGGGGCCTTGAACACCGGGGAGCTGTTTTTT. The chain joins TRBV5-6 to TRBJ2-2; D may match TRBD1 or TRBD2 (5 bases each). V was trimmed by 2 bases and J by 1 base, leaving 9 bases between them. Germline loops: CDR1 SGHDT, CDR2 YYEEEE. The CDR3 extends over 15 amino acids.

This clonotype was counted between two and nine times. V is TRBV7-8 and J is TRBJ1-5; D call uncertain. Germline V gives CDR1 SGHVS, CDR2 FQNEAQ. V gave up 2 bases and J gave up 4 bases, with 15 bases separating them. CDR3 length equals 16 residues. DNA of the CDR3: TGTGCCAGCAGCTTAAGGATCGCGGCTCTAAATCAGCCCCAGCATTTT. Amino acid sequence: CASSLRIAALNQPQHF.

This clonotype was seen more than once but under ten times. The chain combines TRBV4-3 with TRBJ2-3; 12 positions match TRBD1. This CDR3 spans 17 amino acids. V shed 3 bases, J shed 4 bases, and the junction held 8 bases outside the gene matches. The germline CDR1 and CDR2 sequences are LGHNA and YSLEER. The CDR3 reads CASSHSPGTGGADTQYF. Here the CDR3 DNA reads TGCGCCAGCAGCCATTCCCCGGGGACAGGGGGCGCAGATACGCAGTATTTT.

The chain links TRBV20-1 to TRBJ2-7; 9 bases fit TRBD2. V lost 3 bases, J lost 0 bases, and 3 bases stayed unmatched. In germline, CDR1 is DFQATT, CDR2 SNEGSKA (reference sequence). This CDR3 comprises 14 residues. The CDR3 DNA is TGCAGTGCTAGGGATAGCGGGAGCTCCTACGAGCAGTACTTC. This gives the protein CSARDSGSSYEQYF.

This clonotype was counted only a few times. The chain links TRBV5-1 to TRBJ1-4, with TRBD1 matching over 7 bases. J lost 5 bases, V lost 3 bases, and 4 bases had no gene match. Germline CDR1 reads SGHRS; CDR2 reads YFSETQ. CDR3 length: 14 amino acids. The CDR3 DNA reads TGCGCCAGCAGCTCCGGGACAGACAATGAAAAACTGTTTTTT. It encodes CASSSGTDNEKLFF.

V usage is TRBV7-2 and J usage is TRBJ2-7; D is possibly TRBD2 (7 bases). This CDR3 spans 15 amino acids. Between the trimmed V and J ends, which lost 5 bases and 3 bases, there was a span of 17 bases. Germline loops: CDR1 SGHTA, CDR2 FQGNSA. CDR3 sequence: CASSRDRGAGYEQYF. For the CDR3, the DNA is TGTGCCAGCAGCCGAGACCGGGGGGCCGGCTACGAGCAGTACTTC.

This clonotype was observed a handful of times. The genes are TRBV11-2 and TRBJ2-1; 9 nucleotides agree with TRBD2. The CDR3 consists of 16 residues. Germline V gives CDR1 SGHAT, CDR2 FQNNGV. The junction had 9 bases not matched to a gene; V was cut back by 0 bases and J by 9 bases. The CDR3 sequence: CASSLDLRLAGTEQFF. The CDR3 DNA sequence: TGTGCCAGCAGCTTAGATCTGCGTCTAGCGGGGACTGAGCAGTTCTTC.

This clonotype has a handful of counts. The rearrangement joins TRBV12-3 or TRBV12-4 to TRBJ2-1; tentatively, D is TRBD2 (6 bases). This CDR3 is 14 amino acids long. V lost 6 bases to trimming and J lost 5 bases, with 14 bases between them. CDR3 nucleotide sequence: TGTGCCAGCAGCCCAGGACTAACCGACAATGAGCAGTTCTTC. It encodes CASSPGLTDNEQFF.

This chain connects TRBV6-2 or TRBV6-3 to TRBJ2-3; weak D call: TRBD2 (6 bases). V was pared by 7 bases and J by 4 bases, with 12 bases between. Looked up from germline, CDR1 is MNHEY and CDR2 is SVGEGT. The CDR3 covers 13 residues. CDR3 sequence reads: CASIRGNSDTQYF. CDR3 sequence (DNA): TGTGCCAGCATCCGGGGGAACTCAGATACGCAGTATTTT.

This clonotype was counted only a few times. Its ends do not fully match the called genes, so a read error is possible. CDR3 bases: TGCTGTGCTTCCGGTCCCCCGGCTAGCGGGGACACCGGGGAGCTGTTTTTT. The encoded protein is CCASGPPASGDTGELFF. The chain employs TRBV20-1 and TRBJ2-2, with 9 nucleotides matching TRBD2. Germline V gene lookup returns CDR1 DFQATT and CDR2 SNEGSKA (reference sequence). This CDR3 is 17 amino acids long.

This clonotype appeared a few times. The chain couples TRBV11-3 to TRBJ2-6, with 10 bases lining up with TRBD1. CDR3 length: 20 amino acids. Germline CDR1 and CDR2: SGHNT and YENEEA. The J segment lost 1 base and the V segment lost 4 bases, leaving 13 bases of the junction unmatched. CDR3 in DNA: TGTGCCAGCAGCTGGGCCAGGGGACAGGGGAAGATGTCTGGGGCCAACGTCCTGACTTTC. Protein sequence: CASSWARGQGKMSGANVLTF. Full variable domain (rest looked up from reference TRBV11-3 and TRBJ2-6): EAGVVQSPRYKIIEKKQPVAFWCNPISGHNTLYWYLQNLGQGPELLIRYENEEAVDDSQLPKDRFSAERLKGVDSTLKIQPAELGDSAVYLCASSWARGQGKMSGANVLTFGAGSRLTVL.

V gene TRBV20-1 combines with J gene TRBJ2-7; D is unresolved. The CDR3 loop spans 13 amino acids. Germline values: CDR1 DFQATT, CDR2 SNEGSKA (reference sequence). Trimming left V 4 bases short and J 1 base short, with 11 bases between. CDR3 bases: TGCAGTGCTAAACCGACGAGATCCTACGAGCAGTACTTC. Encoded protein: CSAKPTRSYEQYF.

The V gene is TRBV19, the J gene TRBJ2-2, with D maybe TRBD2 (5 bases). The CDR3 loop spans 14 amino acids. The V end lost 6 bases, the J end lost 4 bases, and 12 bases lay between the germline ends. Germline loops: CDR1 LNHDA, CDR2 SQIVND (reference sequence). The CDR3 spells CASRYGVRTGELFF. The DNA for the CDR3 is TGTGCCAGTAGATACGGGGTTCGCACCGGGGAGCTGTTTTTT.

Only a few counts were recorded for this clonotype. The CDR3 reads CASQQGPRTGELFF. The CDR3 DNA reads TGTGCCAGCCAGCAGGGCCCGAGGACCGGGGAGCTGTTTTTT. J is TRBJ2-2 and V is TRBV7-2; a weak D match, TRBD1 (5 bases). Germline-derived CDR1 and CDR2 are SGHTA and FQGNSA. The CDR3 has 14 residues. V lost 8 bases and J lost 5, with 15 bases in between.

A note on this clonotype: Because the CDR3's place on the DNA is in doubt, the DNA is left out and the CDR3 is given as listed by TCRdb. The chain employs TRBV27 and TRBJ2-3; the table gives TRBD2 as D, unverified against the DNA. The CDR3 contains 22 residues when both ends are counted. Germline V CDR1 and CDR2: MNHEY, SMNVEV (reference sequence). The CDR3 protein is CASSFSRLAAAQIRSILGTQYF.

This clonotype showed up just a few times. The genes are TRBV28 and TRBJ2-7; 7 bases match TRBD2. This CDR3 is 13 amino acids long. The J segment lost 4 bases and the V segment lost 11 bases, leaving 11 bases of the junction unmatched. Germline CDR1 and CDR2: MDHEN and SYDVKM. CDR3 amino acids: CAVGREYTYEQYF. The DNA for the CDR3 is TGTGCCGTGGGGAGGGAATATACGTACGAGCAGTACTTC. The complete variable domain, with remaining parts taken from reference TRBV28 and TRBJ2-7, reads DVKVTQSSRYLVKRTGEKVFLECVQDMDHENMFWYRQDPGLGLRLIYFSYDVKMKEKGDIPEGYSVSREKKERFSLILESASTNQTSMYLCAVGREYTYEQYFGPGTRLTVT.